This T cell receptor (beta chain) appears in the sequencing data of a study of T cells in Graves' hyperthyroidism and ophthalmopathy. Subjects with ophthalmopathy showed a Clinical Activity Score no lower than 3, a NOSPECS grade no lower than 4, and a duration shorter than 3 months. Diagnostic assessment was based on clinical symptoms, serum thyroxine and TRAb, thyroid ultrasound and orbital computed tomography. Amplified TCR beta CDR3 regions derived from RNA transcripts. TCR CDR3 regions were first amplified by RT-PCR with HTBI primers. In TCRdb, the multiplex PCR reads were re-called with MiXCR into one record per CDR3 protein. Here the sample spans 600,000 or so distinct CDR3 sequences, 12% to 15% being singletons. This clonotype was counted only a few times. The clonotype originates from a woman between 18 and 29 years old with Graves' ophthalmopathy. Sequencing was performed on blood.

The DNA of the CDR3 is TGTGCCATCAGTGAACCCTACTTATTACTAGCGGTGGGGACAGATACGCAGTATTTT. This encodes CAISEPYLLLAVGTDTQYF. The chain uses TRBV10-3 and TRBJ2-3; 8 bases are a match to TRBD2. V shed 3 bases and J 3 bases; nucleotides not matched to a gene: 17. The CDR3 is made up of 19 amino acids. Germline V gives CDR1 ENHRY, CDR2 SYGVKD.